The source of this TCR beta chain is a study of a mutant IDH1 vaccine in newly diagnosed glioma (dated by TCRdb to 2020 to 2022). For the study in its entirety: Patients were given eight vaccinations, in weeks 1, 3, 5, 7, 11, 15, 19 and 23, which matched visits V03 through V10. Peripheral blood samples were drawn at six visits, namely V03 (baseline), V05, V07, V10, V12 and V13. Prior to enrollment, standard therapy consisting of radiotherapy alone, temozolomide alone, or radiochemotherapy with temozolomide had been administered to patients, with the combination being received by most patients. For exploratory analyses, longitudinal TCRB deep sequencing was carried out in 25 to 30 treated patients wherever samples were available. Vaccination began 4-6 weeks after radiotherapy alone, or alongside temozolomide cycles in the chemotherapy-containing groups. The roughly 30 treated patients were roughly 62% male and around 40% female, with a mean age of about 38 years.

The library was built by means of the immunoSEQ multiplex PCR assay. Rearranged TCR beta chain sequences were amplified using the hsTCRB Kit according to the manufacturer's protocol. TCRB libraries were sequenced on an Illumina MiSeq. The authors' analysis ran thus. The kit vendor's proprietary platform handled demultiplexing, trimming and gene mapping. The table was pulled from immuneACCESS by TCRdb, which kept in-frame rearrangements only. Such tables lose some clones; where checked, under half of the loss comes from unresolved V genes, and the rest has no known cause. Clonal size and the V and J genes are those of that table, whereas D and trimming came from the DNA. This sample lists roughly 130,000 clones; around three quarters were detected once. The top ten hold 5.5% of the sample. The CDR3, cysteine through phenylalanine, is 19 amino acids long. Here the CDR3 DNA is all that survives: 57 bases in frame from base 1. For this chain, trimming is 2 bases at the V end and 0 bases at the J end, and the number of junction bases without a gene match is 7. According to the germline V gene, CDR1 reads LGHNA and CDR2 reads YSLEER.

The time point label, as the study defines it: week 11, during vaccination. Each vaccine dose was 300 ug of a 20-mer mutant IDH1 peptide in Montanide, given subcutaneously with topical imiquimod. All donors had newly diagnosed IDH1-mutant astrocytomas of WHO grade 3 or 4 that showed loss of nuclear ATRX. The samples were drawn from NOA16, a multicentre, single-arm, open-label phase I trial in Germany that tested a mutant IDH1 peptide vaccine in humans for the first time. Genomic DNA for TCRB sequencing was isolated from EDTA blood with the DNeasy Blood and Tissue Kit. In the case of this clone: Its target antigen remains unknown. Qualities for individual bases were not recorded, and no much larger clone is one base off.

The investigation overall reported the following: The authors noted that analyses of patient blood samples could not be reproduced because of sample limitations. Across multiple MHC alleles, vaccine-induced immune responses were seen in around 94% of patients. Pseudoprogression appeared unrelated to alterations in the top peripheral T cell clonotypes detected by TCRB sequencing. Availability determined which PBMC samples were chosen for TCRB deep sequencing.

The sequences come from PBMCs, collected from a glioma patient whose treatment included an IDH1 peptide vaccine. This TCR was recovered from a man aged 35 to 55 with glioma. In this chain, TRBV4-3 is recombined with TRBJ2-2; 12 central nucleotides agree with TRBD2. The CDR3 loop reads CASSQTPSGGAANTGELFF. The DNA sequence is TGCGCCAGCAGCCAAACGCCTAGCGGGGGGGCCGCGAACACCGGGGAGCTGTTTTTT.